The sequence of this T cell receptor beta chain was determined in a study of blood T cell repertoires in COVID-19. Per germline, CDR1 SGHRS and CDR2 YFSETQ. The V and J ends lost 0 bases and 5 bases respectively, with 6 bases between them. The CDR3 covers 13 residues. The protocol was immunoSEQ multiplex PCR, while the TCRdb copy is restricted to in-frame clones and leaves out a portion. Among around 400,000 clones listed, approximately 87% were seen once. The specimen sequenced was peripheral blood. The TCR sequence derives from a woman aged 55-70 years with COVID-19, enrolled during active disease. V gene TRBV5-1 combines with J gene TRBJ1-5; no clear D gene. The CDR3 reads CASSLVPDQPQHF. The CDR3 bases are TGCGCCAGCAGCTTGGTCCCTGATCAGCCCCAGCATTTT.